The next 2 T cell receptor beta chains were all read from a single sample in a study of blood T cell repertoires in COVID-19. Only in-frame clones appear in the TCRdb table, and some are missing; sequencing was by immunoSEQ multiplex PCR. The data hold about 59,000 clones, with 90% to 95% observed a single time. The material sequenced was peripheral blood. Receptors were obtained from a human donor in a cohort sampled during active COVID-19.

The rearrangement joins TRBV6-2 or TRBV6-3 to TRBJ1-3; D call uncertain. Germline assignment: CDR1 MNHEY and CDR2 SVGEGT. The CDR3 covers 15 residues. Deletions cut 0 bases from V and 0 bases from J, with 6 bases between. The CDR3 nucleotides are TGTGCCAGCAGTTACTCGGGCACCTCTGGAAACACCATATATTTT. It translates to CASSYSGTSGNTIYF.

This chain links TRBV4-3 with TRBJ1-6; D unresolved. In germline, CDR1 is LGHNA, CDR2 YSLEER. V was shortened by 0 bases and J by 4 bases, with 7 bases between the two germline ends. This CDR3 has 15 residues. DNA of the CDR3: TGCGCCAGCAGCCAAGATAGCCAGTATAATTCACCCCTCCACTTT. Translating it yields CASSQDSQYNSPLHF.